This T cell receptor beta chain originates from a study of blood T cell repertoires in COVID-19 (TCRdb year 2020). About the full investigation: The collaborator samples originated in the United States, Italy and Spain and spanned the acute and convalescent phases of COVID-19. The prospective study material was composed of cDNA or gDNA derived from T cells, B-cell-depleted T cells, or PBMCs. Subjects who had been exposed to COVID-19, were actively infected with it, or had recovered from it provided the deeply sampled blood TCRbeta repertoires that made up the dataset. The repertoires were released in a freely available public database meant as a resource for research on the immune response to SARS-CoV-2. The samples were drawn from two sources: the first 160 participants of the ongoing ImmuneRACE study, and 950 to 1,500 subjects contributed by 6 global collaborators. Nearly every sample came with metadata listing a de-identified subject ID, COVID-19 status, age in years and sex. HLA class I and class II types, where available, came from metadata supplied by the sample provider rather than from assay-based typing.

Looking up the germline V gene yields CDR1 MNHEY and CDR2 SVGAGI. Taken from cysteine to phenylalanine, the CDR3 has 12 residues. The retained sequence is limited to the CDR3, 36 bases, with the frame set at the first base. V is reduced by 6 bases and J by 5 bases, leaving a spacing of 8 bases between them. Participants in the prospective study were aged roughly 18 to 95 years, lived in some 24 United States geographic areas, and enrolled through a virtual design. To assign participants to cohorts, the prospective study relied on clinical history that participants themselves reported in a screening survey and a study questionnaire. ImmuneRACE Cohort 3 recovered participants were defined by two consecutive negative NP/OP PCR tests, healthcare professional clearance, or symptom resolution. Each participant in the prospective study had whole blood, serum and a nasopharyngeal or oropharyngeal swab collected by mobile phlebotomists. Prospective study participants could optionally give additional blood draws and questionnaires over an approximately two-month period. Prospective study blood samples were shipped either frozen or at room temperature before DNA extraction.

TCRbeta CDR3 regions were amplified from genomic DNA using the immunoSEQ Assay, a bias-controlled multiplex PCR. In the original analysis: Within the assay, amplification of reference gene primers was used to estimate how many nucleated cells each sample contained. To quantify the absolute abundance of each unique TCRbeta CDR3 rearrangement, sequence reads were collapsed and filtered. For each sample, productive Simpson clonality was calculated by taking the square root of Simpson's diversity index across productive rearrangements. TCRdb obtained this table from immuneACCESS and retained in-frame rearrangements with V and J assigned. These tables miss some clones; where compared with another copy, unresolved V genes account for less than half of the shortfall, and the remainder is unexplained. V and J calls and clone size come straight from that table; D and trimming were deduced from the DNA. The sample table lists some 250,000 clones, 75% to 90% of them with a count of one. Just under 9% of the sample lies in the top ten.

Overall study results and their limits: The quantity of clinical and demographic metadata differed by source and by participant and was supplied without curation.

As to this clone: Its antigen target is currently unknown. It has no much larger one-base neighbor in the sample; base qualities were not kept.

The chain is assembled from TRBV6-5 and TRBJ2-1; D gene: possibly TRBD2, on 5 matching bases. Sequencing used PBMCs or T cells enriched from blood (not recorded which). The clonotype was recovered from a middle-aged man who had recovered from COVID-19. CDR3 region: CASRDSNNEQFF. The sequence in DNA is TGTGCCAGCAGGGACTCAAACAATGAGCAGTTCTTC.